The 10 T cell receptor beta chains listed next were all sequenced from one sample in a study of T cell responses to AZD1222 COVID-19 vaccine. Measured with immunoSEQ multiplex PCR; TCRdb has only the in-frame clones, and not every one. The table shows 110,000 to 150,000 clones, with 88% occurring only once. The material sequenced was peripheral blood, taken 28 days after the second AZD1222 dose. The receptors here all came from an adult who received the AZD1222 COVID-19 vaccine.

DNA of the CDR3: TGCAGTGCTAGTAACCTCGAGGGGGTCGAGCAGTACTTC. Translated, it gives CSASNLEGVEQYF. The gene calls are TRBV20-1 and TRBJ2-7, with D possibly TRBD1 on 6 matching bases. The CDR3 has 13 amino acids. The V and J ends lost 3 bases and 6 bases respectively, with 15 bases between them. CDR1 and CDR2 from the germline V gene are DFQATT and SNEGSKA (reference sequence).

The chain couples TRBV6-5 to TRBJ1-4; D might be TRBD1 (6 bases). This CDR3 contains 15 residues. Germline lookup yields CDR1 MNHEY and CDR2 SVGAGI. V lost 6 bases and J lost 8, with 19 bases in between. The CDR3 loop reads CASSATSGGAEKLFF. As DNA, the CDR3 is TGTGCCAGCAGCGCCACATCGGGGGGGGCGGAAAAACTGTTTTTT.

In this sample, this clone turned up once. The V gene is TRBV10-2, the J gene TRBJ2-3; D gene ambiguous. This CDR3 spans 10 amino acids. Trimming took off 6 bases at V and 5 bases at J, with 3 bases between the two ends. Per the germline V gene, CDR1 is WSHSY and CDR2 is SAAADI. For the CDR3, the DNA is TGCGCCAGCAGGGGAGATACGCAGTATTTT. Translated: CASRGDTQYF.

The chain carries TRBV5-5 and TRBJ1-4; TRBD1 aligns across 10 bases. This CDR3 is built from 15 residues. Germline V gives CDR1 SGHKS, CDR2 YYEKEE (reference sequence). The J segment lost 8 bases and the V segment lost 4 bases, leaving 8 bases of the junction unmatched. The CDR3 reads CASSAAGTGEEKLFF. CDR3 DNA: TGTGCCAGCAGCGCCGCCGGGACAGGGGAGGAAAAACTGTTTTTT.

The V gene is TRBV29-1, the J gene TRBJ2-3; 11 bases agree with TRBD2. The CDR3 consists of 15 residues. Germline assignment: CDR1 SQVTM and CDR2 ANQGSEA. Trimming cost V 6 bases and J 2 bases; bases outside gene matches: 7. The CDR3: CSVPSGGWDTDTQYF. CDR3 sequence (DNA): TGCAGCGTACCTAGCGGGGGGTGGGACACAGATACGCAGTATTTT.

This chain uses TRBV4-2 with TRBJ1-6; tentatively, D is TRBD1 (5 bases). V was clipped by 0 bases and J by 3 bases, with 12 bases between them. Germline CDR1 is LGHNA and CDR2 is YNFKEQ. The length of the CDR3 is 17 residues. CDR3 bases: TGTGCCAGCAGCCAAGAATCCAGGGCGGTCTATAATTCACCCCTCCACTTT. It is translated as CASSQESRAVYNSPLHF.

The rearrangement links TRBV6-1 to TRBJ2-5; a weak D match, TRBD1 (5 bases). V lost 7 bases to trimming and J lost 5 bases, with 20 bases between them. CDR1 is MNHNS, CDR2 SASEGT, per germline. This CDR3 region has 15 residues. The CDR3 DNA reads TGTGCCAGCAAACACGGGCAGGGTCTACCGGAGACCCAGTACTTC. It encodes CASKHGQGLPETQYF.

The chain links TRBV2 to TRBJ2-3, with 12 bases aligning to TRBD2. Germline V gene data show CDR1 as SNHLY and CDR2 as FYNNEI. Germline trimming cut 3 bases from V and 5 bases from J; bases unmatched to any gene: 6. The CDR3 is 16 amino acids. The CDR3 DNA sequence: TGTGCCAGCAGTGATGATCTAGCGGGGGGGGTAGATACGCAGTATTTT. Its protein is CASSDDLAGGVDTQYF. The full variable domain, completed using reference TRBV2 and TRBJ2-3, is EPEVTQTPSHQVTQMGQEVILRCVPISNHLYFYWYRQILGQKVEFLVSFYNNEISEKSEIFDDQFSVERPDGSNFTLKIRSTKLEDSAMYFCASSDDLAGGVDTQYFGPGTRLTVL.

The chain recombines TRBV4-1 with TRBJ1-5, with 7 bases that match TRBD1. Germline CDR1 and CDR2: MGHRA and YSYEKL. The CDR3 consists of 15 residues. The junction had 3 bases not matched to a gene; V was cut back by 0 bases and J by 4 bases. CDR3 in DNA: TGCGCCAGCAGCCAAGATGAGGGGGCAAATCAGCCCCAGCATTTT. This encodes CASSQDEGANQPQHF.

This clone has a single count. This chain links TRBV4-1 with TRBJ2-5, with 10 nucleotides matching TRBD1. The germline gives CDR1 MGHRA, CDR2 YSYEKL. Trimming cost V 4 bases and J 4 bases; bases outside gene matches: 6. This CDR3 has 15 amino acids. For the CDR3, the DNA is TGCGCCAGCAGCCGAGCCAGACAGGGGGCAGAGACCCAGTACTTC. This sequence encodes CASSRARQGAETQYF.